This T cell receptor (beta chain) was captured in a study of shared clonotypes between healthy human individuals. Background on the study: Three plates were used per donor for CD4 naive, three for CD4 memory, two for CD8 naive and one for CD8 memory. Broader study findings: Collection of samples was limited to blood; tissue repertoires likely differ.

V dropped 3 bases and J dropped 3 bases, with 14 bases sitting between them. Looked up from germline, CDR1 is KGHSH and CDR2 is LQKENI. This CDR3 comprises 15 residues. On this clone: Its antigen is still unknown.

The sorted-subset replicate PCRs were given about 200 ng DNA, which is 31,000 or so T cell genomes. TCRdb's copy holds only in-frame clones and misses some; the assay was immunoSEQ multiplex PCR. The repertoire holds about 2 million clones, with 95% as singletons. This chain links TRBV18 with TRBJ2-5; D tentatively fits TRBD1 or TRBD2 (7 bases each). The specimen was naive CD4+ T cells sorted from blood. Subset reported: CD45RA+ positively selected. This receptor was identified in a young man in good health. The CDR3 spells CASSPPTGREETQYF. CDR3 bases: TGTGCCAGCTCACCGCCGACAGGGAGGGAAGAGACCCAGTACTTC.